This T cell receptor (delta chain) was sequenced for a study of gamma-delta T cells after stem cell transplantation. Many counts were recorded for this clone. A read error likely explains why the TCRdb protein, taken from a much larger clone, differs from this DNA's translation at residue 4; the protein shown is translated from the DNA. TCRdb re-analyzed the RT-PCR reads via CATT. The data contain under 3,500 delta-chain clones, around 1.7% of them singletons. This CDR3 is built from 18 residues. From germline, CDR1 is GEAIGNYY and CDR2 EKD. Unmatched junction bases numbered 17, after V lost 5 bases and J lost 0 bases.

This TCR was recovered from a human donor. It is not recorded whose cells these are; they may come from a transplant donor. The chain employs TRDV2 and TRDJ1; TRDD3 matches at 7 bases. Sample: gamma-delta T cells. Here the CDR3 DNA reads TGTGCCTGTGGACCTCTAACCTTACTGGGGATCCACACCGATAAACTCATCTTT. Translated: CACGPLTLLGIHTDKLIF.